Shown below are 30 T cell receptor beta chains from a single sample sequenced in a study of CD8+ T cells in alopecia areata. cDNA prepared by RNA extraction and subsequent reverse transcription served as the template for sequencing. Using immunoSEQ multiplex PCR, the repertoire was profiled, and TCRdb retains in-frame clones only, with some absent. This table has 90,000 to 130,000 clones, roughly three fifths appearing once. The treatment: oral pan-JAK inhibitor, 5-10 mg twice daily. The input for sequencing was CD8+ T cells sorted from blood, taken at week 24, from a patient treated with tofacitinib. These receptors came from a human donor with alopecia areata.

The V gene is TRBV18, the J gene TRBJ2-3, with 10 nucleotides matching TRBD1. The CDR3 runs 16 residues. Per the germline V gene, CDR1 is KGHSH and CDR2 is LQKENI. With V trimmed by 5 bases and J by 5 bases, 10 bases remained unmatched. CDR3 DNA: TGTGCCAGCTCAAGACCGGACAGGGGGTTTGGAGATACGCAGTATTTT. This gives the protein CASSRPDRGFGDTQYF.

This clone came up a few times. This chain links TRBV6-5 with TRBJ1-1; no clear D gene. Germline loops: CDR1 MNHEY, CDR2 SVGAGI. The V and J ends lost 5 bases and 5 bases respectively, with 9 bases between them. This CDR3 is built from 12 residues. Here the CDR3 reads CASSNFLTEAFF. The CDR3 DNA sequence: TGTGCCAGCAGTAATTTTCTGACTGAAGCTTTCTTT.

The chain uses TRBV6-5 and TRBJ2-5; no firm D call. The CDR3 loop spans 10 amino acids. Trimming removed 8 bases at V and 5 bases at J, with 6 bases between. CDR1 and CDR2 (germline): MNHEY, SVGAGI. CDR3 residues: CASPRETQYF. The CDR3 DNA is TGTGCCAGCCCGAGGGAGACCCAGTACTTC.

The chain joins TRBV13 to TRBJ2-1, with D possibly being TRBD1 (5 bases). The germline CDR1 and CDR2 sequences are PRHDT and FYEKMQ (reference sequence). The ends were cut back, 6 bases at V and 5 bases at J, with 11 bases in the middle. The CDR3 runs to 13 residues. CDR3 in amino acids: CASRQENHNEQFF. DNA of the CDR3: TGTGCCAGCAGACAGGAGAACCACAATGAGCAGTTCTTC.

The V gene is TRBV7-8, the J gene TRBJ2-7; tentatively, D is TRBD2 (6 bases). Per the germline V gene, CDR1 is SGHVS and CDR2 is FQNEAQ. Trimming left V 2 bases short and J 6 bases short, with 11 bases between. This CDR3 is built from 13 residues. CDR3: CASSLWGEGEQYF. DNA for the CDR3: TGTGCCAGCAGCTTATGGGGGGAAGGCGAGCAGTACTTC.

The J gene is TRBJ1-5, the V gene TRBV30; tentatively, D is TRBD1 (5 bases). Between the trimmed V and J ends, which lost 2 bases and 5 bases, there was a span of 10 bases. This CDR3 is built from 13 residues. Germline values: CDR1 GTSNPN, CDR2 SVGIG (reference sequence). The CDR3 bases are TGTGCCTGGAGTCTCGAGGGACATCAGCCCCAGCATTTT. This translates into CAWSLEGHQPQHF. The variable domain in full, with the rest retrieved from reference TRBV30 and TRBJ1-5, is SQTIHQWPATLVQPVGSPLSLECTVEGTSNPNLYWYRQAAGRGLQLLFYSVGIGQISSEVPQNLSASRPQDRQFILSSKKLLLSDSGFYLCAWSLEGHQPQHFGDGTRLSIL.

This clone was picked up a small number of times. The J gene is TRBJ1-6, the V gene TRBV5-6; D ambiguous. The CDR3 is 15 amino acids. Trimming took off 2 bases at V and 3 bases at J, with 9 bases between the two ends. CDR1 is SGHDT, CDR2 YYEEEE, per germline. CDR3 nucleotide sequence: TGTGCCAGCAGCTTACAGAACAACTATAATTCACCCCTCCACTTT. This encodes CASSLQNNYNSPLHF.

Remarks on this clone: This sample also contains other DNA sequences that code for the same CDR3. The rearrangement joins TRBV9 to TRBJ1-1; D is unclear. The germline V gene encodes CDR1 SGDLS and CDR2 YYNGEE. This CDR3 spans 13 amino acids. Trimming stripped 3 bases from V and 6 bases from J, with 12 bases between. The chain's CDR3 is CASSAMDGAEAFF. In DNA, the CDR3 is TGTGCCAGCAGCGCAATGGACGGAGCTGAAGCTTTCTTT.

V usage is TRBV7-8 and J usage is TRBJ1-1; the D gene is possibly TRBD1 (5 bases). The CDR3 has 18 residues. Germline V CDR1 and CDR2: SGHVS, FQNEAQ. The V end lost 3 bases, the J end lost 3 bases, and 23 bases lay between the germline ends. DNA for the CDR3: TGTGCCAGCAGCTTTACGATGGGGAGGGGTGGTTTGGACACTGAAGCTTTCTTT. Translation gives CASSFTMGRGGLDTEAFF.

CDR3 protein: CASSPPMDGRRYYEQYF. The CDR3 bases are TGCGCCAGCAGCCCCCCCATGGACGGGCGCCGCTACTACGAGCAGTACTTC. This rearrangement joins TRBV5-1 to TRBJ2-7, with D unclear. This CDR3 comprises 17 residues. V was shortened by 4 bases and J by 3 bases, with 23 bases between the two germline ends. Germline assignment: CDR1 SGHRS and CDR2 YFSETQ.

The rearrangement uses TRBV2 and TRBJ2-5; D may correspond to TRBD1 or TRBD2 (6 bases each). The CDR3 has 16 residues. Germline assignment: CDR1 SNHLY and CDR2 FYNNEI. V dropped 8 bases and J dropped 5 bases, with 24 bases sitting between them. CDR3 region: CASRTGAGVVGETQYF. DNA for the CDR3: TGTGCCAGCCGGACGGGAGCAGGGGTAGTTGGGGAGACCCAGTACTTC.

The chain links TRBV6-5 to TRBJ1-6; no clear D. From germline, CDR1 is MNHEY and CDR2 SVGAGI. V was trimmed by 2 bases and J by 13 bases, leaving 18 bases between them. This CDR3 has 15 residues. This CDR3 is CASSYRASSPAPLHF. CDR3 nucleotides: TGTGCCAGCAGTTACCGGGCCTCATCGCCGGCGCCCCTCCACTTT.

The J gene is TRBJ2-1, the V gene TRBV19, with TRBD2 identical over 12 bases. Germline CDR1 is LNHDA and CDR2 is SQIVND (reference sequence). The V gene end was trimmed by 5 bases and the J gene end by 8 bases; junction bases not matched to a gene: 10. CDR3 length: 16 amino acids. DNA for the CDR3: TGTGCCAGTAGTGCGACTAGCGGGGGAGAAGCGGATGAGCAGTTCTTC. Its protein product is CASSATSGGEADEQFF.

The chain joins TRBV2 to TRBJ2-2; 10 bases map to TRBD1. This CDR3 is 14 amino acids long. Germline trimming cut 11 bases from V and 6 bases from J; bases unmatched to any gene: 9. Germline assignment: CDR1 SNHLY and CDR2 FYNNEI. For the CDR3, the DNA is TGTGCCGGAATCCGGGACAGGGGTCCCGGGGAGCTGTTTTTT. This translates into CAGIRDRGPGELFF.

The chain recombines TRBV27 with TRBJ1-1; 7 bases are a match to TRBD1. CDR3 size: 15 residues. Germline V gene sequence: CDR1 MNHEY, CDR2 SMNVEV (reference sequence). Germline trimming cut 6 bases from V and 0 bases from J; bases unmatched to any gene: 7. The CDR3 loop is CASSREGQLNTEAFF. CDR3 in DNA: TGTGCCAGCAGCCGCGAGGGACAGCTGAACACTGAAGCTTTCTTT.

The chain employs TRBV7-9 and TRBJ2-5; TRBD2 agrees at 7 bases. The ends lost 5 bases at V and 3 bases at J; junction bases unmatched: 9. From germline, CDR1 is SEHNR and CDR2 FQNEAQ (reference sequence). The CDR3 loop spans 15 amino acids. The CDR3 loop reads CASSHRRAGEETQYF. The CDR3 DNA reads as TGTGCCAGCAGCCACAGGCGGGCGGGGGAAGAGACCCAGTACTTC.

This chain uses TRBV25-1 with TRBJ1-1; no clear D. The germline V gene has CDR1 MGHDK and CDR2 SYGVNS. The CDR3 sequence is 13 residues long. Deletions cut 2 bases from V and 2 bases from J, with 6 bases between. In DNA, the CDR3 is TGTGCCAGCAGTGAAGAACTAAACACTGAAGCTTTCTTT. Encoded protein: CASSEELNTEAFF.

The CDR3 loop reads CASSPPVSYEQYF. CDR3 nucleotide sequence: TGTGCCAGCAGCCCACCCGTCTCCTACGAGCAGTACTTC. V is TRBV13 and J is TRBJ2-7; D is ambiguous. Germline V gene data show CDR1 as PRHDT and CDR2 as FYEKMQ (reference sequence). The CDR3 is 13 residues long. V lost 5 bases and J 0 bases, leaving 8 bases between the germline ends. Using reference TRBV13 and TRBJ2-7 for the parts outside the CDR3, the full variable domain is AAGVIQSPRHLIKEKRETATLKCYPIPRHDTVYWYQQGPGQDPQFLISFYEKMQSDKGSIPDRFSAQQFSDYHSELNMSSLELGDSALYFCASSPPVSYEQYFGPGTRLTVT.

The CDR3 here is CSAWDSAYEQYF. CDR3 in DNA: TGCAGCGCATGGGACAGTGCCTACGAGCAGTACTTC. This chain links TRBV29-1 with TRBJ2-7; 7 bases are shared with TRBD1. V lost 7 bases, J lost 2 bases, and 5 bases stayed unmatched. This CDR3 spans 12 amino acids. From germline, CDR1 is SQVTM and CDR2 ANQGSEA.

The rearrangement joins TRBV7-9 to TRBJ1-1, with D unclear. The ends were cut back, 5 bases at V and 10 bases at J, with 8 bases in the middle. Germline V gene lookup returns CDR1 SEHNR and CDR2 FQNEAQ (reference sequence). The CDR3 has 10 residues. The CDR3 spells CASSPRVAFF. DNA of the CDR3: TGTGCCAGCAGCCCTCGGGTAGCTTTCTTT.

The V call is TRBV14, the J call TRBJ2-2, with D possibly being TRBD1 (5 bases). In germline, CDR1 is SGHDN, CDR2 FVKESK. The CDR3 is made up of 16 amino acids. V lost 3 bases and J 0 bases, leaving 11 bases between the germline ends. CDR3 in amino acids: CASSHLIGANTGELFF. DNA of the CDR3: TGTGCCAGCAGCCACTTAATAGGGGCGAACACCGGGGAGCTGTTTTTT. The full variable domain, completed using reference TRBV14 and TRBJ2-2, is EAGVTQFPSHSVIEKGQTVTLRCDPISGHDNLYWYRRVMGKEIKFLLHFVKESKQDESGMPNNRFLAERTGGTYSTLKVQPAELEDSGVYFCASSHLIGANTGELFFGEGSRLTVL.

The chain carries TRBV7-8 and TRBJ2-5, with TRBD2 identical over 12 bases. The ends lost 3 bases at V and 4 bases at J; junction bases unmatched: 6. The length of the CDR3 is 16 residues. CDR1 SGHVS and CDR2 FQNEAQ come from the germline V gene. Here the CDR3 DNA reads TGTGCCAGCAGCTTCGGACTAGCGGGGTCCCGAGAGACCCAGTACTTC. Its translation: CASSFGLAGSRETQYF.

In this sample, this clone turned up a few times. This chain joins TRBV6-6 and TRBJ2-1; D possibly corresponds to TRBD1 (5 bases). Germline CDR1 MNHNY, CDR2 SVGAGI (reference sequence). CDR3 length: 15 residues. Trimming left V 8 bases short and J 3 bases short, with 17 bases between. CDR3 residues: CASSKGNSDYNEQFF. CDR3 DNA: TGTGCCAGCTCAAAGGGGAACTCGGACTACAATGAGCAGTTCTTC.

This sequence joins TRBV7-2 and TRBJ1-2; the D gene is possibly TRBD1 (5 bases). Germline V gene data show CDR1 as SGHTA and CDR2 as FQGNSA. V lost 5 bases and J lost 4, with 17 bases in between. This CDR3 is built from 15 residues. The CDR3, as DNA: TGTGCCAGCAGCCGAGGGGAGGGAGCCGGCTATGGCTACACCTTC. The encoded protein is CASSRGEGAGYGYTF. The full variable domain, rest sourced from reference TRBV7-2 and TRBJ1-2, is GAGVSQSPSNKVTEKGKDVELRCDPISGHTALYWYRQSLGQGLEFLIYFQGNSAPDKSGLPSDRFSAERTGGSVSTLTIQRTQQEDSAVYLCASSRGEGAGYGYTFGSGTRLTVV.

J is TRBJ1-1 and V is TRBV30; no clear D. Germline CDR1 and CDR2: GTSNPN and SVGIG (reference sequence). The CDR3 has 15 amino acids. Between the trimmed V and J ends, which lost 8 bases and 0 bases, there was a span of 19 bases. The chain's CDR3 is CARSDIGEVNTEAFF. DNA of the CDR3: TGTGCCAGAAGCGATATTGGGGAGGTGAACACTGAAGCTTTCTTT. Drawing the rest from reference TRBV30 and TRBJ1-1, the complete variable domain is SQTIHQWPATLVQPVGSPLSLECTVEGTSNPNLYWYRQAAGRGLQLLFYSVGIGQISSEVPQNLSASRPQDRQFILSSKKLLLSDSGFYLCARSDIGEVNTEAFFGQGTRLTVV.

This clone occurred a few times. This rearrangement joins TRBV5-6 to TRBJ1-1; no clear D gene. CDR1 is SGHDT and CDR2 is YYEEEE in the germline V gene. The ends were cut back, 4 bases at V and 4 bases at J, with 14 bases in the middle. This CDR3 is built from 14 residues. The CDR3 is CASSETGGRTEAFF. The CDR3 DNA reads as TGTGCCAGCAGCGAGACCGGAGGGCGCACTGAAGCTTTCTTT.

The rearrangement uses TRBV29-1 and TRBJ1-2, with D tentatively TRBD1 (6 bases). V lost 0 bases to trimming and J lost 0 bases, with 17 bases between them. Germline CDR1 SQVTM, CDR2 ANQGSEA. The CDR3 has 17 residues. In DNA, the CDR3 is TGCAGCGTTGAAGATCATCCAGGGGATGCCGCTAACTATGGCTACACCTTC. It codes for CSVEDHPGDAANYGYTF.

Only a few counts were recorded for this clone. Other DNA sequences in this specimen translate into the identical CDR3. The CDR3 DNA is TGTGCCAGCAGCTTAGGGAGCTACGAGCAGTACTTC. Translated: CASSLGSYEQYF. The rearrangement uses TRBV7-9 and TRBJ2-7; D is undetermined. V was clipped by 1 base and J by 3 bases, with 4 bases between them. The CDR3 consists of 12 residues. The V gene's germline CDR1 is SEHNR and CDR2 FQNEAQ (reference sequence). Based on the CDR3 plus reference TRBV7-9 and TRBJ2-7, the full variable domain is DTGVSQNPRHKITKRGQNVTFRCDPISEHNRLYWYRQTLGQGPEFLTYFQNEAQLEKSRLLSDRFSAERPKGSFSTLEIQRTEQGDSAMYLCASSLGSYEQYFGPGTRLTVT.

Ten or more counts support this clone. DNA for the CDR3: TGTGCCAGTAGTGAGCACAGGGTAGACACTGAAGCTTTCTTT. It is translated as CASSEHRVDTEAFF. This rearrangement joins TRBV19 to TRBJ1-1, with TRBD1 as a possible D gene (6 bases). Germline V gene sequence: CDR1 LNHDA, CDR2 SQIVND (reference sequence). There are 14 residues in the CDR3. The V and J ends lost 5 bases and 3 bases respectively, with 13 bases between them.

This clone was observed a handful of times. The chain is built from TRBV13 and TRBJ1-5; tentatively, D is TRBD1 (5 bases). The germline gives CDR1 PRHDT, CDR2 FYEKMQ (reference sequence). V gave up 4 bases and J gave up 6 bases, with 7 bases separating them. The CDR3 sequence is 12 residues long. In DNA form, the CDR3 reads TGTGCCAGCAGCTACGGGGCTCAGCCCCAGCATTTT. Translation gives CASSYGAQPQHF.